This is a list of T cell receptor beta chains from one sample in a study of T cell changes during pregnancy in multiple sclerosis. Using immunoSEQ multiplex PCR, the repertoire was profiled, and TCRdb retains in-frame clones only, with some absent. This table holds fewer than 65,000 clones, 90% found once. Material: peripheral blood, obtained in the first trimester of pregnancy. Receptor source: a female donor in good health, enrolled as a control in a pregnancy study. Both conserved end residues are part of each CDR3. The D gene is left open where the match is weak. Clone sizes are given selectively: once, few, many, or a class where the clone is expanded.

.,TRBV27,TRBD1,TRBJ1-1,CASRPQGGKGYTEAFF,TGTGCCAGCAGGCCACAGGGGGGAAAGGGGTACACTGAAGCTTTCTTT
.,TRBV5-1,.,TRBJ1-2,CASSPAGGGGYGYTF,TGCGCCAGCAGCCCCGCGGGGGGCGGGGGCTATGGCTACACCTTC
.,TRBV5-1,TRBD1,TRBJ2-7,CASSSLGQEYEQYF,TGCGCCAGCAGCTCCCTGGGACAGGAGTACGAGCAGTACTTC
.,TRBV6-1,TRBD1,TRBJ1-2,CASSEAGFGTGGLLIYGYTF,TGTGCCAGCAGTGAAGCCGGGTTCGGGACAGGGGGCCTTCTCATCTATGGCTACACCTTC
.,TRBV2,.,TRBJ2-7,CASSEDRIYEQYF,TGTGCCAGCAGTGAAGACAGGATCTACGAGCAGTACTTC
.,TRBV5-1,TRBD1,TRBJ1-1,CASSLGGWDTEAFF,TGCGCCAGCAGCTTAGGGGGCTGGGACACTGAAGCTTTCTTT
.,TRBV30,TRBD1,TRBJ1-2,CAWSTGQGLILDGYTF,TGTGCCTGGAGTACGGGACAGGGGCTTATACTGGATGGCTACACCTTC
.,TRBV27,TRBD1,TRBJ2-5,CASKRDRGRSQETQYF,TGTGCCAGCAAACGAGACAGGGGCCGTTCCCAAGAGACCCAGTACTTC
.,TRBV7-8,.,TRBJ2-7,CASSLHYEQYF,TGTGCCAGCAGCTTACACTACGAGCAGTACTTC
.,TRBV5-5,TRBD2,TRBJ2-1,CASSLRGASGGIHSYNEQFF,TGTGCCAGCAGCCTCAGGGGCGCTAGCGGGGGGATACACTCCTACAATGAGCAGTTCTTC
.,TRBV9,.,TRBJ2-5,CASSDGSSDSKETQYF,TGTGCCAGCAGCGACGGATCCTCAGACTCCAAAGAGACCCAGTACTTC
few,TRBV5-4,.,TRBJ1-1,CASRAGAGLNTEAFF,TGTGCCAGCAGGGCGGGGGCAGGATTGAACACTGAAGCTTTCTTT
.,TRBV19,.,TRBJ1-5,CASLSWGGGNQPQHF,TGTGCCAGCCTAAGTTGGGGGGGAGGCAATCAGCCCCAGCATTTT
.,TRBV6-1,.,TRBJ2-7,CASRTPLSYEQYF,TGTGCCAGCCGGACTCCACTTTCCTACGAGCAGTACTTC
.,TRBV2,.,TRBJ2-7,CASRREGDEQYF,TGTGCCAGCAGAAGAGAAGGGGACGAGCAGTACTTC
.,TRBV5-1,TRBD1,TRBJ2-6,CASSLVTGGSLSGANVLTF,TGCGCCAGCAGCTTGGTTACAGGGGGCTCACTCTCTGGGGCCAACGTCCTGACTTTC
.,TRBV7-9,.,TRBJ2-3,CASSGRGGVGDTQYF,TGTGCCAGCAGCGGCCGAGGAGGGGTAGGAGATACGCAGTATTTT
few,TRBV29-1,TRBD1,TRBJ2-7,CSVGGTGNYEQYF,TGCAGCGTGGGCGGGACAGGGAATTACGAGCAGTACTTC
.,TRBV6-6,.,TRBJ1-1,CASSAPTGPNTEAFF,TGTGCCAGCAGTGCCCCGACAGGTCCCAACACTGAAGCTTTCTTT
few,TRBV2,TRBD1,TRBJ2-7,CASSERTGDHEQYF,TGTGCCAGCAGTGAACGGACAGGGGATCACGAGCAGTACTTC
once,TRBV4-3,.,TRBJ2-3,CASSQVRSPTDTQYF,TGCGCCAGCAGCCAAGTAAGGAGCCCCACAGATACGCAGTATTTT
.,TRBV4-3,TRBD2,TRBJ2-1,CASSQELAGEYNEQFF,TGCGCCAGCAGCCAAGAACTAGCGGGGGAATACAATGAGCAGTTCTTC
.,TRBV5-1,.,TRBJ2-7,CASRYATGLGYEQYF,TGCGCCAGCAGGTACGCTACAGGGTTAGGCTACGAGCAGTACTTC